The T cell receptor (beta chain) described here comes from a study of cytomegalovirus exposure and HLA in healthy donors. PCR amplification relied on 60 Vbeta primers (plus 13 Jbeta primers). Profiled with immunoSEQ multiplex PCR; TCRdb holds only in-frame clones, not every one. The table includes 60,000 to 85,000 clones, 78% detected once. This CDR3 comprises 15 residues. Trimming removed 4 bases from V and 3 bases from J; junction bases left unmatched: 7. In germline, CDR1 is MNHNS, CDR2 SASEGT. This clone was seen more than once but under ten times. Its cognate antigen is unknown. Whole-study findings and limits: As immune exposure information, only CMV serostatus was available.

The chain couples TRBV6-1 to TRBJ2-7; 9 bases are a match to TRBD2. The sequenced sample was PBMCs. The sequence was obtained from a man aged 40-50 years in good health and CMV-seronegative. The CDR3, as DNA: TGTGCCAGCAGTGTCGAGATTAGCGGGAGCTACGAGCAGTACTTC. Translating gives CASSVEISGSYEQYF.